This T cell receptor (beta chain) was obtained from a study of blood T cell repertoires in COVID-19. Per the study methods: Estimated nucleated cell counts came from reference gene primer amplification. Libraries were prepared by immunoSEQ multiplex PCR; TCRdb keeps only in-frame clonotypes and omits some of them. V, J and clone size are those of that table, while D and trimming were read from the DNA. The sample has a few hundred thousand clones; roughly 89% are singletons. Membership in each cohort depended on participant-reported clinical history. The CDR3 loop spans 13 amino acids. Germline-derived CDR1 and CDR2 are MGHDK and SYGVNS. Deletions cut 3 bases from V and 10 bases from J, with 15 bases between.

The TCR originated in a woman aged 45 to 65 who had been exposed to COVID-19. The chain couples TRBV25-1 to TRBJ1-2, with a tentative D call TRBD1 (6 bases). Input material: PBMCs or T cells enriched from blood (not recorded which). CDR3: CASSDRQGRDYTF. CDR3 bases: TGTGCCAGCAGTGATCGGCAGGGGAGAGACTACACCTTC.